This T cell receptor beta chain was recorded in a study of CXCR3-negative and CXCR3-positive naive CD8 T cells. Study-wide results and caveats: Both naive subsets had comparably high diversity; memory CD8+ cells much lower.

Libraries of TRB cDNA were made by 5' RACE and carried UMIs. TCRdb re-called the 5' RACE reads and shows each CDR3 protein once, DNA omitted. The sample features around 92,000 distinct CDR3 sequences, with approximately 1.7% in its top ten. Notes on this clonotype: The target antigen is unknown.

In germline, CDR1 is MNHEY, CDR2 SMNVEV (reference sequence). The CDR3 consists of 18 residues. Identification of naive CD8+ T cells rested on CD45RO-CCR7+CD27+CD95- status. Sequenced: naive CXCR3- CD8+ T cells from blood. Documented subset: CD45RO-CCR7+CD27+CD95- naive CD8+ T cells lacking CXCR3 (TNR3-). The chain couples TRBV27 to TRBJ1-4; TCRdb indicates TRBD1, and absent DNA this call remains unverified. The TCR was taken from a human donor in good health. Some clones in this sample may be carry-over from other donors' samples. CDR3 sequence: CASSLSPVDRGGNEKLFF. Looking up the rest from reference TRBV27 and TRBJ1-4 gives the full variable domain: EAQVTQNPRYLITVTGKKLTVTCSQNMNHEYMSWYRQDPGLGLRQIYYSMNVEVTDKGDVPEGYKVSRKEKRNFPLILESPSPNQTSLYFCASSLSPVDRGGNEKLFFGSGTQLSVL.